This entry is about one T cell receptor (beta chain). The target antigen is unknown. TCRdb reprocessed the 5' RACE reads and stores each CDR3 protein as one record, lacking DNA. The listing records 550,000 or so distinct CDR3 sequences. The record originates from a study of T cells expressing NK-cell markers. Study overall: Sorted CD3+CD56-NKG2C+, CD3+CD56+NKG2C- and CD3+CD56+NKG2C+ T cells were the source of the TCR beta repertoires. Study observations and caveats: NKG2C+ dominant clonotype frequencies in 6 or 7 donors were roughly 1.0-7.0% of CD8+ T cells.

There are 17 residues in the CDR3. Germline V gene lookup returns CDR1 SGHTA and CDR2 FQGTGA. Sequencing input: blood T cells: a sorted CD56 or NKG2C T cell subset, CD4+ or CD8+ T cells, or bulk PBMC T cells (not recorded which). The gene calls are TRBV7-3 and TRBJ2-7; TCRdb outputs TRBD1, but without DNA this stays unchecked. The TCR was taken from a man between 18 and 29 years old in good health. The CDR3 is CASSLTPLGTINYEQYF.